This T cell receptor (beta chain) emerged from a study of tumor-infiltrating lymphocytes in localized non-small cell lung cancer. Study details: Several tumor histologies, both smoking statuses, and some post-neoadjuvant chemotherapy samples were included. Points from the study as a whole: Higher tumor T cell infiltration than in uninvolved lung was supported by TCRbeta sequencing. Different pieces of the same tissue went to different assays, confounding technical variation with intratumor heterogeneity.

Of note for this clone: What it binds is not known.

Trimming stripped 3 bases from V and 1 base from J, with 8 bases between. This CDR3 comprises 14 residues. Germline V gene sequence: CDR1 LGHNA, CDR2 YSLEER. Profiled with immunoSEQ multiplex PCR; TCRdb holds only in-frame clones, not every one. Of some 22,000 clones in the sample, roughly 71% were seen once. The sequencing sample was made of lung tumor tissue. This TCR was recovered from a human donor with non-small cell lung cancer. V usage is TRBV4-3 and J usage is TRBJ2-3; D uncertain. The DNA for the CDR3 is TGCGCCAGCAGCCATGGGGATCGCACAGATACGCAGTATTTT. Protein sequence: CASSHGDRTDTQYF.